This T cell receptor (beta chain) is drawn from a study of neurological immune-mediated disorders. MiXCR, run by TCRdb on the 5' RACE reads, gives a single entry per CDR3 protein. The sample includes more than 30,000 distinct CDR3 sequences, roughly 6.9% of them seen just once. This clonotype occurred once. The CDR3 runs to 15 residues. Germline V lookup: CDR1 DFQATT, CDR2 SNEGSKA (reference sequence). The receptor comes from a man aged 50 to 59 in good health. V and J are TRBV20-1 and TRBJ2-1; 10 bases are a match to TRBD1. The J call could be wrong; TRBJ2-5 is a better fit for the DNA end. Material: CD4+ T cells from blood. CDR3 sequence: CSVARTGQGVETQYF. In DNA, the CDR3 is TGCAGTGTTGCAAGAACAGGACAGGGGGTTGAGACCCAGTACTTC.